Below, 16 T cell receptor beta chains from the same sample are listed, as sequenced in a study of response to subunit inactivated influenza vaccine. TCRdb reanalysed the RT-PCR reads using MiXCR and keeps one entry per CDR3 protein. This table holds some 160,000 distinct CDR3 sequences, about a tenth found once. Sequences were derived from non-naive T cells sorted from PBMCs, sampled 45 days after vaccination. All receptors derive from a man aged 45-65 years who received an inactivated influenza vaccine.

J is TRBJ2-2 and V is TRBV7-6; D gene unclear. V was cut by 5 bases and J by 3 bases, with 19 bases left in between. Germline V gene data show CDR1 as SGHVS and CDR2 as FNYEAQ. CDR3 length: 17 amino acids. The CDR3 DNA sequence: TGTGCCAGCAGCCGAGTGGTGGGATTTGCGGACACCGGGGAGCTGTTTTTT. Translation: CASSRVVGFADTGELFF.

This clonotype has more than one count but fewer than ten. The chain links TRBV21-1 to TRBJ1-2. TRBV21-1 is reported as a pseudogene. This CDR3 comprises 15 residues. CDR3 DNA: TGTGCCAGCAGCAAAGTCATAGACAGCGTAAATGGCTACACCTTC. It yields the protein CASSKVIDSVNGYTF.

The chain carries TRBV28 and TRBJ2-3; no clear D gene. V was trimmed by 6 bases and J by 4 bases, leaving 14 bases between them. Germline values: CDR1 MDHEN, CDR2 SYDVKM. CDR3 size: 14 residues. CDR3 region: CASRLKWVADTQYF. CDR3 bases: TGTGCCAGCAGACTGAAATGGGTGGCAGATACGCAGTATTTT.

Remarks on this clonotype: One end of the junction does not line up with germline, which may come from a read error. The CDR3: CSARRTSGGTGTQYF. For the CDR3, the DNA is TGCAGTGCTAGGCGGACTAGCGGGGGGACAGGTACGCAGTATTTT. V usage is TRBV20-1 and J usage is TRBJ2-3; the match to TRBD2 covers 14 bases. Per germline, CDR1 DFQATT and CDR2 SNEGSKA (reference sequence). This CDR3 contains 15 residues.

The chain joins TRBV24-1 to TRBJ2-1; either TRBD1 or TRBD2 may supply D (5 bases each). Trimming took 4 bases from V and 6 from J, leaving 12 bases between them. The CDR3 runs to 14 residues. Germline V lookup: CDR1 KGHDR, CDR2 SFDVKD. This CDR3 is CATSESGTVNEQFF. CDR3 DNA sequence: TGTGCCACCAGTGAATCCGGGACGGTCAATGAGCAGTTCTTC.

The table lists this clonotype with a count of one. A much more abundant neighbour one base away suggests this may be a read error. The genes are TRBV7-8 and TRBJ2-3; D gene uncertain. CDR3 length: 9 residues. Trimming took 7 bases from V and 4 from J, leaving 0 bases between them. Germline lookup yields CDR1 SGHVS and CDR2 FQNEAQ. CDR3 nucleotides: TGTGCCAGCACAGATACGCAGTATTTT. As protein: CASTDTQYF.

The genes are TRBV9 and TRBJ2-3; no clear D gene. This CDR3 has 12 amino acids. CDR1 and CDR2 from the germline V gene are SGDLS and YYNGEE. The V end was cut by 4 bases, the J end by 4 bases, with 7 bases between. In DNA form, the CDR3 reads TGTGCCAGCAGCCCCCGATCAGATACGCAGTATTTT. Its protein product is CASSPRSDTQYF. The complete variable domain, with remaining parts taken from reference TRBV9 and TRBJ2-3, reads DSGVTQTPKHLITATGQRVTLRCSPRSGDLSVYWYQQSLDQGLQFLIQYYNGEERAKGNILERFSAQQFPDLHSELNLSSLELGDSALYFCASSPRSDTQYFGPGTRLTVL.

The chain employs TRBV20-1 and TRBJ2-1, with 13 nucleotides matching TRBD2. The V gene end was trimmed by 6 bases and the J gene end by 2 bases; junction bases not matched to a gene: 10. The CDR3 has 17 residues. Looked up from germline, CDR1 is DFQATT and CDR2 is SNEGSKA (reference sequence). CDR3 in DNA: TGCAGTGCCTATCCCGGGACTAGCGGGGTCCCCTACAATGAGCAGTTCTTC. This translates into CSAYPGTSGVPYNEQFF.

This clonotype has a handful of counts. The chain couples TRBV5-6 to TRBJ1-1; the match to TRBD1 covers 7 bases. The CDR3 runs 16 residues. The germline V gene has CDR1 SGHDT and CDR2 YYEEEE. V was pared by 4 bases and J by 0 bases, with 9 bases of the junction left unmatched. This CDR3 reads CASSRRTGLMNTEAFF. The CDR3 nucleotides read TGTGCCAGCAGCCGTAGGACAGGCTTGATGAACACTGAAGCTTTCTTT.

In this sample, this clonotype turned up many times. CDR3 amino acids: CASSLDGGDYNEQFF. The CDR3 nucleotides read TGTGCCAGCAGCTTAGACGGGGGCGACTACAATGAGCAGTTCTTC. The rearrangement joins TRBV7-9 to TRBJ2-1; D might be TRBD1 or TRBD2, each matching 6 bases. This CDR3 is built from 15 residues. The V and J ends lost 1 base and 3 bases respectively, with 10 bases between them. Germline V lookup: CDR1 SEHNR, CDR2 FQNEAQ (reference sequence).

V and J are TRBV6-2 or TRBV6-3 and TRBJ2-1, with TRBD2 identical over 9 bases. The J segment lost 0 bases and the V segment lost 6 bases, leaving 3 bases of the junction unmatched. Germline CDR1 reads MNHEY; CDR2 reads SVGEGT. The CDR3 length is 15 residues. The DNA for the CDR3 is TGTGCCAGCAGGAGCGGGGGGCCCTCCTACAATGAGCAGTTCTTC. It translates to CASRSGGPSYNEQFF.

This clonotype was detected only a few times. V usage is TRBV21-1 and J usage is TRBJ2-2; no DNA check was done on the table's D call, TRBD1. TRBV21-1 counts as a pseudogene. This CDR3 has 20 residues. The CDR3, as DNA: TGTGCCAGCAGCAAAGAGACGAGACAGGGGGTTATCGCGAACACCGGGGAGCTGTTTTTT. This sequence encodes CASSKETRQGVIANTGELFF.

The V and J genes are TRBV7-8 and TRBJ1-2; 7 bases fit TRBD1. J lost 4 bases, V lost 5 bases, and 7 bases had no gene match. The CDR3 is 14 amino acids. The V gene's germline CDR1 is SGHVS and CDR2 FQNEAQ. Here the CDR3 DNA reads TGTGCCAGCAGCGTAAGGGGGCTCGGCTATGGCTACACCTTC. Residues: CASSVRGLGYGYTF.

V gene TRBV25-1 combines with J gene TRBJ2-2; D not certain. Looked up from germline, CDR1 is MGHDK and CDR2 is SYGVNS. The CDR3 is 14 residues long. Trimming pared 2 bases from V and 3 bases from J, leaving 7 bases between. CDR3 region: CASSEDWDTGELFF. The CDR3 DNA follows: TGTGCCAGCAGTGAAGACTGGGACACCGGGGAGCTGTTTTTT.

The chain joins TRBV4-2 to TRBJ2-7; TRBD2 matches 11 bases. CDR3 size: 17 residues. CDR1 LGHNA and CDR2 YNFKEQ come from the germline V gene. The V segment lost 1 base and the J segment 1 base; nucleotides outside the gene matches: 6. The CDR3 is CASSQAILAGESYEQYF. CDR3 coding DNA: TGTGCCAGCAGCCAAGCCATACTAGCGGGGGAGTCCTACGAGCAGTACTTC.

This chain connects TRBV29-1 to TRBJ2-2; D is possibly TRBD1 (5 bases). From germline, CDR1 is SQVTM and CDR2 ANQGSEA. This CDR3 is built from 14 residues. Trimming cost V 6 bases and J 0 bases, with 11 bases left between them. The CDR3 coding sequence is TGCAGCGTGCACAAGACAGCGAACACCGGGGAGCTGTTTTTT. As protein: CSVHKTANTGELFF.